These 9 T cell receptor beta chains originate from one sample sequenced in a study of HIV-infected patients and healthy controls. From the 5' RACE reads, TCRdb called clonotypes with MiXCR, one entry per CDR3 protein. Of approximately 67,000 distinct CDR3 sequences in the sample, approximately 15% were seen once. The sample taken for sequencing was CD4+ T cells from blood. The receptors come from a human donor in good health.

This clonotype was counted many times. The chain is built from TRBV27 and TRBJ2-7, with TRBD1 identical over 8 bases. Unmatched junction bases numbered 6, after V lost 6 bases and J lost 5 bases. CDR1 is MNHEY and CDR2 is SMNVEV in the germline V gene (reference sequence). The CDR3 extends over 13 amino acids. CDR3 in amino acids: CASRTDRDHEQYF. DNA of the CDR3: TGTGCCAGCAGGACGGACAGGGACCACGAGCAGTACTTC.

This clonotype was found once. This chain uses TRBV6-1 with TRBJ2-3; 7 nucleotides line up with TRBD2. The CDR3 has 15 amino acids. V shed 3 bases and J 3 bases; nucleotides not matched to a gene: 6. Germline-derived CDR1 and CDR2 are MNHNS and SASEGT. CDR3 nucleotide sequence: TGTGCCAGCAGTGATGTGGGAGGGGTGACAGATACGCAGTATTTT. It translates to CASSDVGGVTDTQYF.

This clonotype was detected ten times or more. The CDR3 sequence is CSVVGQLNTEAFF. The CDR3 DNA reads as TGCAGCGTTGTGGGTCAGCTGAACACTGAAGCTTTCTTT. This chain links TRBV29-1 with TRBJ1-1; D unresolved. Germline lookup yields CDR1 SQVTM and CDR2 ANQGSEA. This CDR3 is 13 amino acids long. The germline V and J ends were trimmed by 4 bases and 0 bases, with 9 bases remaining between them.

The rearrangement uses TRBV19 and TRBJ1-5, with 7 positions matching TRBD1. V dropped 7 bases and J dropped 5; count of bases not matched to a gene: 14. Germline loops: CDR1 LNHDA, CDR2 SQIVND (reference sequence). This CDR3 is 16 amino acids long. The DNA of the CDR3 is TGTGCCAGTAAGGTGGGGGAACAGGGGTCCCATCAGCCCCAGCATTTT. Amino acids: CASKVGEQGSHQPQHF.

The V call is TRBV4-3, the J call TRBJ1-2; TRBD1 matches 10 bases. The CDR3 sequence is 15 residues long. With V trimmed by 0 bases and J by 7 bases, 5 bases remained unmatched. Germline V CDR1 and CDR2: LGHNA, YSLEER. The CDR3 spells CASSQDLGTGVGYTF. DNA of the CDR3: TGCGCCAGCAGCCAAGATTTAGGGACAGGGGTTGGCTACACCTTC.

This clonotype was counted at least ten times. The V and J genes are TRBV20-1 and TRBJ2-5, with 10 positions matching TRBD2. The junction had 6 bases not matched to a gene; V was cut back by 6 bases and J by 5 bases. The V gene's germline CDR1 is DFQATT and CDR2 SNEGSKA (reference sequence). The CDR3 sequence is 13 residues long. The CDR3 is CSARAGGRETQYF. DNA of the CDR3: TGCAGTGCACGAGCGGGGGGGCGCGAGACCCAGTACTTC.

In this sample, this clonotype turned up a few times. This chain connects TRBV18 to TRBJ2-3; D gene uncertain. Deletions cut 6 bases from V and 0 bases from J, with 4 bases between. Per germline, CDR1 KGHSH and CDR2 LQKENI. The CDR3 length is 12 residues. The CDR3 bases are TGTGCCAGCTCGGACAGCACAGATACGCAGTATTTT. Protein product: CASSDSTDTQYF.

This chain uses TRBV6-2 or TRBV6-3 with TRBJ1-5; D remains unclear. The CDR3 length is 11 residues. V was cut by 8 bases and J by 6 bases, with 8 bases left in between. Germline CDR1 is MNHEY and CDR2 is SVGEGT. DNA for the CDR3: TGTGCCAGCTCTCACGGTCAGCCCCAGCATTTT. This gives the protein CASSHGQPQHF.

This clonotype was observed at least ten times. The chain joins TRBV7-2 to TRBJ1-4; 9 nucleotides align to TRBD1. The V segment lost 2 bases and the J segment 4 bases; nucleotides outside the gene matches: 11. Germline loops: CDR1 SGHTA, CDR2 FQGNSA. This CDR3 region has 18 residues. CDR3 region: CASSLTNRGLWGNEKLFF. The DNA for the CDR3 is TGTGCCAGCAGCTTAACAAACAGGGGGCTGTGGGGTAATGAAAAACTGTTTTTT.